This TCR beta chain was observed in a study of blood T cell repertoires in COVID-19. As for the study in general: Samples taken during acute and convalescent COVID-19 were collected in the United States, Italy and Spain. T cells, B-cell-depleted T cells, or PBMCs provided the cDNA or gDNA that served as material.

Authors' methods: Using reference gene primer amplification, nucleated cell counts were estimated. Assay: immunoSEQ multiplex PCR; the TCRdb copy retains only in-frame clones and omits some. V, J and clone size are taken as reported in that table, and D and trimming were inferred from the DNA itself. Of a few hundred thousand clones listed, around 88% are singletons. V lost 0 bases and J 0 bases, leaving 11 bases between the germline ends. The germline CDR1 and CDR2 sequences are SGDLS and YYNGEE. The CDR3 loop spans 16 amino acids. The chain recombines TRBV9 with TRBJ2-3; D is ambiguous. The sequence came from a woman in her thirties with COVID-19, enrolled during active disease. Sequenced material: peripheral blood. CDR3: CASSVAPRFSTDTQYF. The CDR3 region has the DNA TGTGCCAGCAGCGTAGCACCCAGGTTCAGCACAGATACGCAGTATTTT.